What follows are 32 T cell receptor beta chains derived from one specimen sequenced in a study of cytomegalovirus exposure and HLA in healthy donors. The PCR contained 60 Vbeta and 13 Jbeta primers. Clones were read by immunoSEQ multiplex PCR, and TCRdb kept only the in-frame ones, dropping some. The sample includes 110,000 to 150,000 clones, 70% to 80% of them seen just once. The sample consisted of PBMCs. The source of these receptors is a woman aged 55-75 years in good health and CMV-seropositive.

The chain couples TRBV5-1 to TRBJ1-2, with a weak D call TRBD1 (5 bases). The CDR3 is made up of 12 amino acids. The germline V gene has CDR1 SGHRS and CDR2 YFSETQ. Trimming removed 3 bases from V and 4 bases from J, with 7 bases in between. CDR3 nucleotides: TGCGCCAGCAGCTCCCAGGGCTATGGCTACACCTTC. This sequence encodes CASSSQGYGYTF.

The J gene is TRBJ1-3, the V gene TRBV5-1; D is possibly TRBD1 (5 bases). The CDR3 consists of 16 residues. With 4 bases removed from V and 1 base from J, the gap between germline ends came to 15 bases. Germline-derived CDR1 and CDR2 are SGHRS and YFSETQ. The CDR3 region is CASSSTGRQSGNTIYF. In DNA form, the CDR3 reads TGCGCCAGCAGCAGCACGGGCAGACAGTCTGGAAACACCATATATTTT.

The chain has TRBV19 and TRBJ1-1; the match to TRBD1 covers 11 bases. This CDR3 comprises 15 residues. V gave up 4 bases and J gave up 5 bases; unmatched junction bases: 6. Germline V gene sequence: CDR1 LNHDA, CDR2 SQIVND (reference sequence). DNA of the CDR3: TGTGCCAGTAGTACCGGGACAGGGGGGGGAACTGAAGCTTTCTTT. This sequence encodes CASSTGTGGGTEAFF.

The V call is TRBV6-5, the J call TRBJ1-1; weak D call: TRBD1 (5 bases). V dropped 6 bases and J dropped 1 base, with 15 bases sitting between them. Germline V gene data show CDR1 as MNHEY and CDR2 as SVGAGI. The CDR3 is made up of 15 amino acids. DNA for the CDR3: TGTGCCAGCAGCTCAGGGCAGCGACAGAACACTGAAGCTTTCTTT. This gives the protein CASSSGQRQNTEAFF.

This clone turned up a few times. The chain is built from TRBV19 and TRBJ1-2; possible D gene TRBD1, 6 bases. V was cut by 9 bases and J by 6 bases, with 14 bases left in between. The CDR3 totals 12 residues. CDR1 and CDR2 from the germline V gene are LNHDA and SQIVND (reference sequence). The DNA for the CDR3 is TGTGCCAGCCAAACAGGGATGGATGGCTACACCTTC. Its protein product is CASQTGMDGYTF.

This clone was counted between two and nine times. The J gene is TRBJ2-1, the V gene TRBV14; D might be TRBD1 (6 bases). The CDR3 is made up of 15 amino acids. Germline V CDR1 and CDR2: SGHDN, FVKESK. Trimming pared 5 bases from V and 5 bases from J, leaving 16 bases between. The CDR3 region is CASSTLLTGNNEQFF. The CDR3 DNA sequence: TGTGCCAGCAGCACCCTTTTGACAGGCAACAATGAGCAGTTCTTC.

V and J are TRBV7-3 and TRBJ2-2; D not certain. Germline CDR1 reads SGHTA; CDR2 reads FQGTGA. The V end lost 1 base, the J end lost 0 bases, and 9 bases lay between the germline ends. The CDR3 has 16 amino acids. CDR3 residues: CASSLNSGSNTGELFF. The CDR3 DNA reads as TGTGCCAGCAGCTTAAATTCGGGTTCGAACACCGGGGAGCTGTTTTTT. Variable domain in full (rest from reference TRBV7-3 and TRBJ2-2): GAGVSQTPSNKVTEKGKYVELRCDPISGHTALYWYRQSLGQGPEFLIYFQGTGAADDSGLPNDRFFAVRPEGSVSTLKIQRTERGDSAVYLCASSLNSGSNTGELFFGEGSRLTVL.

This chain uses TRBV2 with TRBJ2-2; 9 bases are a match to TRBD2. The CDR3 totals 15 residues. Trimming cost V 6 bases and J 2 bases; bases outside gene matches: 4. CDR1 SNHLY and CDR2 FYNNEI come from the germline V gene. The CDR3 loop is CASSGTSRNTGELFF. The CDR3 region has the DNA TGTGCCAGCAGCGGGACTAGCAGAAACACCGGGGAGCTGTTTTTT.

The chain joins TRBV5-1 to TRBJ2-7; 7 bases are shared with TRBD2. After removal of 3 bases from V and 4 bases from J, the junction contained 10 bases not matched to a gene. The CDR3 has 15 amino acids. Germline V lookup: CDR1 SGHRS, CDR2 YFSETQ. CDR3 sequence: CASSSSGTIRYEQYF. CDR3 DNA sequence: TGCGCCAGCAGCTCCTCCGGGACTATCCGGTACGAGCAGTACTTC.

The chain has TRBV10-3 and TRBJ2-3, with 8 bases fitting TRBD1. Germline CDR1 and CDR2: ENHRY and SYGVKD. The CDR3 extends over 16 amino acids. Trimming removed 6 bases from V and 2 bases from J; junction bases left unmatched: 10. The CDR3 coding sequence is TGTGCCATCAGCAGGGGGCCACACACCAACACAGATACGCAGTATTTT. Translation gives CAISRGPHTNTDTQYF.

The chain carries TRBV28 and TRBJ2-6, with D perhaps matching TRBD1 (6 bases). CDR3 length: 16 residues. The germline gives CDR1 MDHEN, CDR2 SYDVKM. V was pared by 5 bases and J by 4 bases, with 15 bases between. The CDR3 region is CASSPHRAGGANVLTF. CDR3 coding DNA: TGTGCCAGCAGTCCACACAGGGCCGGAGGGGCCAACGTCCTGACTTTC.

The V call is TRBV2, the J call TRBJ2-1, with a weak D call TRBD2 (5 bases). Deletions cut 8 bases from V and 2 bases from J, with 13 bases between. The CDR3 totals 14 residues. The V gene's germline CDR1 is SNHLY and CDR2 FYNNEI. Here the CDR3 DNA reads TGTGCCAGCCATGTGGGAGCGACCTACAATGAGCAGTTCTTC. It encodes CASHVGATYNEQFF.

CDR3 region: CASSLFGGLAIVYEQFF. The CDR3 DNA sequence: TGTGCCAGCAGTTTATTCGGGGGACTAGCCATTGTATATGAGCAGTTCTTC. J is TRBJ2-1 and V is TRBV27, with 9 positions matching TRBD2. This CDR3 spans 17 amino acids. V shed 1 base, J shed 8 bases, and the junction held 12 bases outside the gene matches. Germline V gene sequence: CDR1 MNHEY, CDR2 SMNVEV (reference sequence).

Remarks on this clone: One end of the junction fails to match germline, which may point to a read error. V gene TRBV4-2 combines with J gene TRBJ2-5; TRBD2 is a possible D gene (7 bases). This CDR3 has 17 amino acids. From germline, CDR1 is LGHNA and CDR2 YNFKEQ. The CDR3, as DNA: TGTGCCAGCAGTCAAGAACGGGGAGGGGGAAGCCAAGAGACCCAGTACTTC. Its translation is CASSQERGGGSQETQYF.

The rearrangement links TRBV30 to TRBJ2-3, with a weak D call TRBD2 (5 bases). This CDR3 spans 13 amino acids. Trimming shortened V by 3 bases and J by 3 bases, and 10 bases separated the two germline ends. Germline V gene sequence: CDR1 GTSNPN, CDR2 SVGIG (reference sequence). Written as DNA, the CDR3 is TGTGCCTGGAGCGGGGATAAAACAGATACGCAGTATTTT. As protein: CAWSGDKTDTQYF.

The chain combines TRBV5-1 with TRBJ1-5, with a tentative D call TRBD1 (5 bases). In germline, CDR1 is SGHRS, CDR2 YFSETQ. The ends were cut back, 0 bases at V and 3 bases at J, with 13 bases in the middle. The CDR3 consists of 16 residues. This chain's CDR3 is CASSLVGGVDNQPQHF. The CDR3, as DNA: TGCGCCAGCAGCTTGGTCGGGGGAGTAGACAATCAGCCCCAGCATTTT.

The genes are TRBV29-1 and TRBJ1-1; D is perhaps TRBD1 (5 bases). The germline V gene encodes CDR1 SQVTM and CDR2 ANQGSEA. This CDR3 spans 13 amino acids. In DNA, the CDR3 is TGCTCATACCGGGCAGGGCAGGACACTGAAGCTTTCTTT. This translates into CSYRAGQDTEAFF.

The chain joins TRBV18 to TRBJ2-7, with 12 bases identical to TRBD1. This CDR3 has 15 amino acids. J gave up 3 bases and V 5 bases, and 5 bases lay outside the gene matches. CDR1 KGHSH and CDR2 LQKENI come from the germline V gene. The CDR3 sequence: CASSTGTGGFYEQYF. CDR3 DNA: TGTGCCAGCTCAACCGGGACAGGGGGCTTCTACGAGCAGTACTTC.

The chain carries TRBV5-4 and TRBJ2-3, with 9 bases identical to TRBD1. Germline V CDR1 and CDR2: SGHNT, YYREEE (reference sequence). V was clipped by 5 bases and J by 7 bases; unmatched bases: 11. The CDR3 is 15 amino acids. This CDR3 reads CASRNPGQGWYTQYF. CDR3 sequence (DNA): TGTGCCAGCAGGAACCCGGGACAGGGCTGGTATACGCAGTATTTT. The full variable domain, in which reference TRBV5-4 and TRBJ2-3 provide the parts outside the CDR3, is ETGVTQSPTHLIKTRGQQVTLRCSSQSGHNTVSWYQQALGQGPQFIFQYYREEENGRGNFPPRFSGLQFPNYSSELNVNALELDDSALYLCASRNPGQGWYTQYFGPGTRLTVL.

This clone was seen a handful of times. V is TRBV6-1 and J is TRBJ2-5, with TRBD1 matching 9 bases. The tail of the sequence fits TRBJ2-7 better, so the J call may be wrong. Germline V gives CDR1 MNHNS, CDR2 SASEGT. The CDR3 covers 14 residues. CDR3 bases: TGTGCCAGCAGTGCCGGGACAGGGCGATACGAGCAGTACTTC. It translates to CASSAGTGRYEQYF.

The chain carries TRBV9 and TRBJ1-1, with 7 bases matching TRBD1. The J segment lost 1 base and the V segment lost 4 bases, leaving 4 bases of the junction unmatched. Germline CDR1 SGDLS, CDR2 YYNGEE. The CDR3 contains 14 residues. CDR3 coding DNA: TGTGCCAGCAGCCCCGGGGACAGGAACACTGAAGCTTTCTTT. It specifies CASSPGDRNTEAFF.

In this sample, this clone turned up a few times. The chain joins TRBV5-4 to TRBJ1-1; D is perhaps TRBD1 (5 bases). The length of the CDR3 is 14 residues. Germline values: CDR1 SGHNT, CDR2 YYREEE (reference sequence). Trimming pared 4 bases from V and 0 bases from J, leaving 10 bases between. DNA of the CDR3: TGTGCCAGCAGCAGGGGAACTCTGAACACTGAAGCTTTCTTT. Translating gives CASSRGTLNTEAFF.

This chain links TRBV6-5 with TRBJ1-5, with 9 bases matching TRBD1. This CDR3 has 15 amino acids. The junction had 14 bases not matched to a gene; V was cut back by 6 bases and J by 11 bases. Looked up from germline, CDR1 is MNHEY and CDR2 is SVGAGI. The CDR3 sequence: CASRSGQGPLSAQHF. CDR3 DNA: TGTGCCAGCAGGTCGGGACAGGGCCCCCTCTCGGCCCAGCATTTT.

CDR3 DNA sequence: TGTGCCAGCAGTTTGGGGACAGGGGCTATGATCTATGGCTACACCTTC. It encodes CASSLGTGAMIYGYTF. The chain joins TRBV28 to TRBJ1-2; 10 bases line up with TRBD1. V lost 3 bases and J lost 4; bases outside the gene matches: 8. Per the germline V gene, CDR1 is MDHEN and CDR2 is SYDVKM. This CDR3 region has 16 residues.

The CDR3 is CASSRTWTGPRNTEAFF. The CDR3 bases are TGTGCCAGCTCACGGACCTGGACAGGCCCCAGGAACACTGAAGCTTTCTTT. This rearrangement joins TRBV18 to TRBJ1-1, with 7 nucleotides matching TRBD1. V was pared by 4 bases and J by 1 base, with 12 bases of the junction left unmatched. This CDR3 contains 17 residues. Germline CDR1 and CDR2: KGHSH and LQKENI. The full variable domain, with the rest looked up from reference TRBV18 and TRBJ1-1, is NAGVMQNPRHLVRRRGQEARLRCSPMKGHSHVYWYRQLPEEGLKFMVYLQKENIIDESGMPKERFSAEFPKEGPSILRIQQVVRGDSAAYFCASSRTWTGPRNTEAFFGQGTRLTVV.

The chain uses TRBV6-1 and TRBJ1-1; weak D call: TRBD1 (6 bases). The CDR3 has 15 residues. The ends were cut back, 1 base at V and 1 base at J, with 10 bases in the middle. Germline lookup yields CDR1 MNHNS and CDR2 SASEGT. The CDR3 DNA reads TGTGCCAGCAGTGAAGGGACAGTAAAGAACACTGAAGCTTTCTTT. Protein product: CASSEGTVKNTEAFF.

The V and J genes are TRBV28 and TRBJ2-7; D is ambiguous. The V end was cut by 2 bases, the J end by 7 bases, with 12 bases between. The CDR3 is made up of 13 amino acids. Germline values: CDR1 MDHEN, CDR2 SYDVKM. CDR3 coding DNA: TGTGCCAGCAGTTTAGGTCGGGTCCCTGAGCAGTACTTC. Translating it yields CASSLGRVPEQYF.

The chain recombines TRBV28 with TRBJ1-4; D unresolved. This CDR3 has 15 residues. Deletions cut 5 bases from V and 0 bases from J, with 10 bases between. Germline-derived CDR1 and CDR2 are MDHEN and SYDVKM. The CDR3 is CASSRVDTTNEKLFF. In DNA form, the CDR3 reads TGTGCCAGCAGTCGTGTCGACACAACTAATGAAAAACTGTTTTTT.

The chain carries TRBV5-4 and TRBJ2-7; 9 positions match TRBD1. CDR1 is SGHNT and CDR2 is YYREEE in the germline V gene (reference sequence). V was pared by 0 bases and J by 1 base, with 2 bases of the junction left unmatched. The CDR3 is 15 residues long. The CDR3 sequence is CASSLGQGGSYEQYF. CDR3 sequence (DNA): TGTGCCAGCAGCTTGGGACAGGGGGGGTCCTACGAGCAGTACTTC.

The chain couples TRBV29-1 to TRBJ2-5, with D perhaps TRBD1 (5 bases). The CDR3 sequence is 14 residues long. Looked up from germline, CDR1 is SQVTM and CDR2 is ANQGSEA. V lost 4 bases and J 5 bases, leaving 17 bases between the germline ends. CDR3 bases: TGCAGCGTTGCCGAAGCTTGGGGCATGGAGACCCAGTACTTC. It translates to CSVAEAWGMETQYF.

This clone was detected only a few times. This chain's CDR3 is CSVSSRQGYEQYF. CDR3 DNA: TGCAGCGTTAGTTCTAGGCAAGGTTACGAGCAGTACTTC. The chain joins TRBV29-1 to TRBJ2-7; no reliable D call. Germline assignment: CDR1 SQVTM and CDR2 ANQGSEA. V lost 5 bases to trimming and J lost 4 bases, with 15 bases between them. This CDR3 has 13 residues.

The CDR3 nucleotides are TGCGCCAGCAGTGAAGGTTTCTCTGCGGGAGGTAGGGGAAACATTCAGTACTTC. Its translation: CASSEGFSAGGRGNIQYF. V is TRBV10-1 and J is TRBJ2-4, with 8 bases that match TRBD2. The V gene end was trimmed by 3 bases and the J gene end by 6 bases; junction bases not matched to a gene: 16. The CDR3 sequence is 18 residues long. The V gene's germline CDR1 is WNHNN and CDR2 SYGVQD (reference sequence).